This T cell receptor beta chain was sequenced during a study of beta chain features in type 1 diabetes. Via CD45RO/CCR7/CD25/CD127/CD95/CD27, cells of the CD4+ naive, central memory, regulatory and stem cell-like memory subsets were sorted. Expressed TCRB transcripts were sequenced because the entire RNA isolate underwent reverse transcription. Only in-frame clones appear in the TCRdb table, and some are missing; sequencing was by immunoSEQ multiplex PCR. This sample has more than 250,000 clones, with approximately 15% found just once. Study-wide results and caveats: Shortening of TCRB CDR3s, moderate but significant, appeared in all four CD4+ subsets of Type 1 diabetes patients.

Concerning this clone itself: The target antigen is unknown.

The V and J ends lost 0 bases and 3 bases respectively, with 10 bases between them. Germline-derived CDR1 and CDR2 are SGHNT and YYREEE (reference sequence). The CDR3 runs to 15 residues. This chain uses TRBV5-4 with TRBJ2-1; D possibly corresponds to TRBD2 (6 bases). Source material: naive CD4+ T cells from blood. The source is a man aged 18 to 30 with type 1 diabetes. CDR3 sequence (DNA): TGTGCCAGCAGCTTGGGGACTAAAAACTACAATGAGCAGTTCTTC. The encoded protein is CASSLGTKNYNEQFF.